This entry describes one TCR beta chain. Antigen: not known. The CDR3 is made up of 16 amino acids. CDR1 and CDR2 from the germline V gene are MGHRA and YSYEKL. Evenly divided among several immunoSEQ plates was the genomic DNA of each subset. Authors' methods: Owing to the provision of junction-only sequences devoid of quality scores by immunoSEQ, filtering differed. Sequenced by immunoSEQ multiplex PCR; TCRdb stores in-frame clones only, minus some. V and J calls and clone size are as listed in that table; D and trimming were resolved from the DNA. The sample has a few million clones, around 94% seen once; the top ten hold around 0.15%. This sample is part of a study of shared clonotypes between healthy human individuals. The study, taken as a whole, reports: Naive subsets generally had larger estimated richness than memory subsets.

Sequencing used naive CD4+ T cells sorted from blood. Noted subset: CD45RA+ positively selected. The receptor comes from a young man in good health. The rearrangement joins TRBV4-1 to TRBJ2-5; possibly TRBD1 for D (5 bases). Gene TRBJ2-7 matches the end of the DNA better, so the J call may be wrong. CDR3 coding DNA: TGCGCCAGCAGCCAAGTGGTGGGGCGAAAGACCTACGAGCAGTACTTC. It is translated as CASSQVVGRKTYEQYF.